This T cell receptor beta chain was sequenced for a study of OX40 agonist ivuxolimab in advanced cancers. The study in broad terms: Ivuxolimab, which targeted the costimulatory receptor OX40 (CD134), was an agonistic, fully human IgG2 monoclonal antibody. The paper describes the monotherapy dose-escalation part (N of about 54 patients) of the phase I trial of ivuxolimab. The purpose of peripheral TCRbeta sequencing was to test whether ivuxolimab changed TCR sequence diversity and led to clonal T-cell expansion. Of the approximately 50 dose-escalation patients, hepatocellular carcinoma was present in 19, melanoma in some 15, renal cell carcinoma in 9 and head and neck cancer in 9. Three dose-escalation patients achieved partial responses, one with hepatocellular carcinoma and two with cutaneous melanoma. The dose-escalation cohort was about 83% male with a mean age of approximately 59 years, ranging from about 23 to 85. Intravenous ivuxolimab was administered to patients every 2 weeks at six dose levels: 0.01, 0.1, 0.3, 1.5, 3 and 10 mg/kg. Patients were allowed to have had prior anti-PD-1, anti-PD-L1 or anti-CTLA-4 therapy, and approximately 40% of the dose-escalation patients had previously received checkpoint inhibitors.

The CDR3 has 18 amino acids, counting the end cysteine and phenylalanine. This entry keeps only the CDR3 DNA: 54 bases, framed from base 1. Trimming removed 3 bases from V and 4 bases from J; the gene matches leave 16 bases unexplained. The germline V gene (reference sequence) provides CDR1 LNHDA and CDR2 SQIVND. Patients with autoimmune disease history or receiving systemic immunosuppression were excluded from the trial. Peripheral blood for TCR sequencing was collected from all dose cohorts at baseline, on cycle 4 day 1, and on cycle 7 day 1. The samples were taken from a phase I, first-in-human, multicenter, open-label dose-escalation trial of ivuxolimab. Adults with locally advanced or metastatic head and neck squamous cell, hepatocellular, melanoma or renal cell carcinoma were enrolled in the trial. Before TCR sequencing, CD4+ T cells and CD8+ T cells were sorted from peripheral blood as separate populations.

For sequencing of the TCRbeta CDR3 region, genomic DNA was extracted from the sorted cells. TCRbeta CDR3 regions were sequenced using the immunoSEQ Assay. TCRdb provides this immuneACCESS table in a form limited to in-frame rearrangements. Some clones are lacking; in checked studies, under half of them reflect an unresolved V gene, and why the rest are absent is not known. The sample contains 60,000 to 85,000 clones, 94% of them found a single time. The top ten clones comprise roughly 22% of the sample. What the work shows at the level of the full study, not this receptor alone: In the 0.1-3.0 mg/kg groups, partial responders had among the lowest normalized peripheral clonal expansion, particularly in CD8+ T cells. Low levels of normalized T-cell clonal expansion were also seen in some nonresponding patients. On average, CD8+ T cells showed more expanded clones than CD4+ T cells after ivuxolimab. At doses of 0.1 to 3.0 mg/kg, clonal expansion of both CD4+ and CD8+ blood T cells was observed from baseline to week 6. The antigen specificity of the clonally expanded peripheral T cells was not determined.

Concerning this clone: Its cognate antigen has yet to be identified. Per-base qualities were not stored, and no clone one base away is much larger.

The input for sequencing was CD4+ or CD8+ T cells sorted from blood, taken in a trial of the OX40 agonist ivuxolimab. The V and J segments used are TRBV19 and TRBJ2-7; 9 central nucleotides agree with TRBD1. The TCR sequence derives from an adult with an advanced solid tumor such as melanoma, head and neck, liver or kidney cancer. Read as DNA, the sequence is TGTGCCAGTAGTATGGGGACAGGGACCCCCCTCGAGGGGTACGAGCAGTACTTC. Translated, it reads CASSMGTGTPLEGYEQYF.